The entry below gives a single T cell receptor (beta chain) sequence along with its context. Antigen specificity is unknown. These data originate in a study of PD-1 blockade in classical Hodgkin lymphoma. Study-wide results and caveats: Factors driving the repertoire differences, possibly disease activity or prior therapy, remain undefined. Reports described newly diagnosed patients as having lower baseline TCR diversity than healthy donors.

The table came from immunoSEQ multiplex PCR; TCRdb's copy has only in-frame clones and leaves some out. The sample contains 25,000 to 35,000 clones, roughly nine tenths of which appear only once. The CDR3 loop spans 14 amino acids. The V and J ends lost 5 bases and 5 bases, in that order; junction bases with no gene match: 7. The germline V gene has CDR1 SGHNT and CDR2 YENEEA. The time point here: newly diagnosed, previously untreated cHL patient sample. CD4+ T cells were purified from thawed PBMCs by negative selection. For comparison, PBMCs from newly diagnosed, untreated classical Hodgkin lymphoma were used.

The receptor comes from a human donor with classical Hodgkin lymphoma. Material: CD4+ T cells from blood. The chain couples TRBV11-3 to TRBJ2-5, with 8 bases that match TRBD2. The CDR3 DNA reads TGTGCCAGCAGCCCCGGGAGGGGCGGGGAGACCCAGTACTTC. Protein sequence: CASSPGRGGETQYF.